What follows is one T cell receptor beta chain and its context. The target antigen is unknown. This entry belongs to a study of OX40 agonist ivuxolimab in advanced cancers. Study-wide background: Melanoma, hepatocellular carcinoma, head and neck or renal cell cancer occurred in dose-escalation patients. Approximately 40% of patients had received prior checkpoint inhibitor therapy.

Generated by immunoSEQ multiplex PCR, the TCRdb table keeps only in-frame clones and is missing some. The sample consists of about 84,000 clones, about four fifths of them appearing once. Blood was sampled at baseline, cycle 4 day 1, and cycle 7 day 1. Trimming shortened V by 7 bases and J by 0 bases, and 8 bases separated the two germline ends. The CDR3 runs 13 residues. Germline V gene sequence: CDR1 LNHDA, CDR2 SQIVND (reference sequence). Findings and limits, study-wide: More expanded clones were found, on average, in CD8+ than in CD4+ T cells.

The rearrangement uses TRBV19 and TRBJ2-3; tentatively, D is TRBD2 (5 bases). The clonotype comes from an adult with an advanced solid tumor such as melanoma, head and neck, liver or kidney cancer. Sequenced here: CD4+ or CD8+ T cells sorted from blood, sampled in a trial of the OX40 agonist ivuxolimab. CDR3 protein: CASTGFSTDTQYF. DNA for the CDR3: TGTGCCAGTACGGGGTTTAGCACAGATACGCAGTATTTT.